Each of the 10 T cell receptor beta chains below was sequenced from the same sample in a study of response to subunit inactivated influenza vaccine. TCRdb analysed the RT-PCR reads with MiXCR anew, one entry per CDR3 protein. The sample has hundreds of thousands of distinct CDR3 sequences; approximately 11% are singletons. The sequenced sample was PBMCs from blood, obtained roughly 6 weeks after vaccination. Receptor source: a man between 50 and 59 years old who received an inactivated influenza vaccine.

This clonotype was counted ten times or more. The chain carries TRBV6-1 and TRBJ2-7, with 7 bases that match TRBD2. There are 14 residues in the CDR3. Trimming at V came to 4 bases and at J to 6 bases, leaving 9 bases not matched to a gene. The germline V gene has CDR1 MNHNS and CDR2 SASEGT. The CDR3 loop is CASSGTSVSGEQYF. The CDR3, as DNA: TGTGCCAGCAGTGGGACTAGTGTATCGGGCGAGCAGTACTTC.

This clonotype was counted at least ten times. V gene TRBV7-2 combines with J gene TRBJ2-5; TRBD1 aligns across 8 bases. Germline V CDR1 and CDR2: SGHTA, FQGNSA. CDR3 length: 12 residues. Trimming removed 6 bases from V and 4 bases from J; junction bases left unmatched: 1. The CDR3 sequence: CASRTGGETQYF. In nucleotides, the CDR3 is TGTGCCAGCAGAACAGGGGGAGAGACCCAGTACTTC.

The chain couples TRBV7-9 to TRBJ2-6, with 9 bases lining up with TRBD1. V dropped 7 bases and J dropped 4; count of bases not matched to a gene: 11. The CDR3 extends over 17 amino acids. The germline CDR1 and CDR2 sequences are SEHNR and FQNEAQ (reference sequence). The CDR3 DNA reads as TGTGCCAGCATCTCCCGGGACAGGGTATTGGGGGCCAACGTCCTGACTTTC. Residues: CASISRDRVLGANVLTF.

A few counts support this clonotype. The chain combines TRBV7-2 with TRBJ2-1; the match to TRBD2 covers 11 bases. The CDR3 runs 15 residues. V shed 5 bases and J 6 bases; nucleotides not matched to a gene: 6. CDR1 SGHTA and CDR2 FQGNSA come from the germline V gene. The CDR3 spells CASSLLAGVRNEQFF. CDR3 in DNA: TGTGCCAGCAGCCTACTAGCGGGGGTCCGCAATGAGCAGTTCTTC.

This clonotype was seen a handful of times. The gene calls are TRBV5-8 and TRBJ1-2, with D perhaps TRBD1 (5 bases). V shed 3 bases and J shed 4 bases, with 19 bases lying between them. The CDR3 contains 16 residues. The germline gives CDR1 SGHTS, CDR2 YDEGEE. The CDR3 nucleotides read TGTGCCAGCAGCTCGGAGGGAGGGGACGGTACCTATGGCTACACCTTC. Protein sequence: CASSSEGGDGTYGYTF.

The rearrangement links TRBV15 to TRBJ2-5; D perhaps matches TRBD2 (5 bases). V lost 0 bases, J lost 5 bases, and 13 bases lay in between. Germline loops: CDR1 LNHNV, CDR2 YYDKDF (reference sequence). The CDR3 totals 15 residues. The DNA of the CDR3 is TGTGCCACCAGCAGAGAACGGGGAGTTGGGGAGACCCAGTACTTC. As protein: CATSRERGVGETQYF. Full variable domain (outside the CDR3, taken from reference TRBV15 and TRBJ2-5): DAMVIQNPRYQVTQFGKPVTLSCSQTLNHNVMYWYQQKSSQAPKLLFHYYDKDFNNEADTPDNFQSRRPNTSFCFLDIRSPGLGDTAMYLCATSRERGVGETQYFGPGTRLLVL.

The rearrangement links TRBV5-5 to TRBJ2-3; D is undetermined. The CDR3 totals 14 residues. CDR1 is SGHKS and CDR2 is YYEKEE in the germline V gene (reference sequence). Trimming took 1 base from V and 0 from J, leaving 6 bases between them. The CDR3 sequence: CASSLFRSTDTQYF. The CDR3, as DNA: TGTGCCAGCAGCTTGTTCAGGAGCACAGATACGCAGTATTTT.

This clonotype was observed a handful of times. The V call is TRBV4-2, the J call TRBJ2-1, with D maybe TRBD1 (6 bases). Per germline, CDR1 LGHNA and CDR2 YNFKEQ. There are 15 residues in the CDR3. V lost 0 bases, J lost 3 bases, and 9 bases lay in between. DNA for the CDR3: TGTGCCAGCAGCCAAGATTCAGGGGTCTACAATGAGCAGTTCTTC. Protein product: CASSQDSGVYNEQFF.

This clonotype was picked up a small number of times. J is TRBJ1-5 and V is TRBV15, with TRBD1 identical over 9 bases. This CDR3 has 14 residues. Germline trimming cut 6 bases from V and 4 bases from J; bases unmatched to any gene: 4. Germline loops: CDR1 LNHNV, CDR2 YYDKDF (reference sequence). CDR3 protein: CATSYDRGNQPQHF. CDR3 nucleotide sequence: TGTGCCACCAGTTACGACAGGGGGAATCAGCCCCAGCATTTT.

CDR3 in DNA: TGTGCCAGCAGCGGGGACTATTACAATGAGCAGTTCTTC. Amino acids: CASSGDYYNEQFF. The J gene is TRBJ2-1, the V gene TRBV9; 7 nucleotides match TRBD2. The trim removed 3 bases at V and 4 bases at J, leaving 1 base unmatched. Germline CDR1 and CDR2: SGDLS and YYNGEE. This CDR3 has 13 amino acids.